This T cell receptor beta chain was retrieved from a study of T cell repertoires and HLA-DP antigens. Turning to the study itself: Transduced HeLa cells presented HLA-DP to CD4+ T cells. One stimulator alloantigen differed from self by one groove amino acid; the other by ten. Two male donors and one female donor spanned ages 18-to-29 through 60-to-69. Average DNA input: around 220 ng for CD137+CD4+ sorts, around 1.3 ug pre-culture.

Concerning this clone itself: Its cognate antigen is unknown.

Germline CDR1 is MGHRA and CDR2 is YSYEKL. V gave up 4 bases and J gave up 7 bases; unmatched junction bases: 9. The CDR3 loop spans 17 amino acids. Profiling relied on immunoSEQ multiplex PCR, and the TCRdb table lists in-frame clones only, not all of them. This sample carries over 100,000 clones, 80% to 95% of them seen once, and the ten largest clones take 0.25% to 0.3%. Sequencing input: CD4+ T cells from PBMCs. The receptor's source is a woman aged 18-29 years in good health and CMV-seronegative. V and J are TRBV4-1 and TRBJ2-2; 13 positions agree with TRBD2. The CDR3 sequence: CASSPGLAGVLIGELFF. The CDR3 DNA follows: TGCGCCAGCAGCCCCGGACTAGCGGGAGTCTTAATCGGGGAGCTGTTTTTT.